These T cell receptor beta chains were read from a single sample in a study of blood T cell repertoires in COVID-19. TCRdb keeps only in-frame clones here, not all; method: immunoSEQ multiplex PCR. This table has roughly 100,000 clones, roughly four fifths appearing once. Specimen: peripheral blood. The receptors derive from a woman between 65 and 79 years old with acute or convalescent COVID-19. The CDR3 runs from the conserved cysteine through the conserved F or W. D genes are given only for firm matches. Clone size, where shown, is once, few, many, or a class for clones that have expanded.

clone_size	cdr3_length	v_call	d_call	j_call	cdr3_aa	cdr3_nt
.	18	TRBV12-5	TRBD1	TRBJ2-7	CASGLVRGPRQGAGEQYF	TGTGCTAGTGGTTTGGTACGGGGTCCAAGGCAGGGGGCAGGCGAGCAGTACTTC
.	15	TRBV7-2	TRBD1	TRBJ2-1	CASSRPGTGNNEQFF	TGTGCCAGCAGCCGTCCCGGGACAGGGAACAATGAGCAGTTCTTC
.	14	TRBV16	.	TRBJ2-7	CASSQWTHSYEQYF	TGTGCCAGCAGCCAATGGACACACTCCTACGAGCAGTACTTC
.	18	TRBV7-8	TRBD2	TRBJ2-7	CASSLSGWYGGTKGEQYF	TGTGCCAGCAGCTTATCGGGGTGGTATGGCGGGACTAAGGGCGAGCAGTACTTC
.	15	TRBV18	TRBD1	TRBJ1-2	CASSPETGGHYGYTF	TGTGCCAGCTCACCCGAAACAGGGGGCCACTATGGCTACACCTTC
.	15	TRBV5-1	TRBD2	TRBJ2-7	CASSLGTSGAYEQYF	TGCGCCAGCAGCTTGGGGACTAGCGGAGCCTACGAGCAGTACTTC
.	13	TRBV7-9	.	TRBJ1-1	CASSLVASTEAFF	TGTGCCAGCAGCTTAGTGGCTAGCACTGAAGCTTTCTTT
.	18	TRBV6-2/TRBV6-3	TRBD1	TRBJ1-2	CASSYPFWTGGSDYGYTF	TGTGCCAGCAGTTACCCCTTTTGGACAGGGGGCAGCGACTATGGCTACACCTTC
.	14	TRBV6-1	.	TRBJ1-2	CASSEAWAAYGYTF	TGTGCCAGCAGTGAAGCGTGGGCAGCATATGGCTACACCTTC
.	17	TRBV7-6	.	TRBJ1-2	CASSLEGAGRGVYGYTF	TGTGCCAGCAGCTTAGAAGGGGCCGGCAGGGGCGTATATGGCTACACCTTC
once	11	TRBV6-5	.	TRBJ1-1	CASRAYTEAFF	TGTGCCAGCAGAGCGTACACTGAAGCTTTCTTT
.	15	TRBV19	.	TRBJ2-7	CASSITVGQEGRQYF	TGTGCCAGTAGTATCACCGTCGGGCAGGAGGGTAGGCAGTACTTC
few	13	TRBV28	TRBD1	TRBJ1-5	CASSYRGGQPQHF	TGTGCCAGCAGTTACAGGGGAGGCCAGCCCCAGCATTTT
.	13	TRBV3-1/TRBV3-2	TRBD1	TRBJ1-6	CASRTGVGSPLHF	TGTGCCAGCAGAACAGGGGTGGGCTCACCCCTCCACTTT
.	14	TRBV7-9	.	TRBJ1-1	CASSSTEKNTEAFF	TGTGCCAGCAGCTCGACAGAAAAGAACACTGAAGCTTTCTTT
.	14	TRBV24-1	.	TRBJ2-7	CATSDSRDPYEQYF	TGTGCCACCAGTGATTCACGGGATCCCTACGAGCAGTACTTC
.	15	TRBV7-3	.	TRBJ1-4	CASSLTGATNEKLFF	TGTGCCAGCAGCTTAACAGGGGCAACTAATGAAAAACTGTTTTTT
few	14	TRBV7-2	TRBD1	TRBJ1-1	CASSAQGWDTEAFF	TGTGCCAGCAGCGCACAGGGGTGGGACACTGAAGCTTTCTTT
.	13	TRBV6-5	.	TRBJ1-5	CASRYDRDQPQHF	TGTGCCAGCAGGTACGACAGAGATCAGCCCCAGCATTTT